The clone carrying this TCR beta chain showed up just a few times. The entry originates in a study of patients and donors after allogeneic stem cell transplantation. Via MiXCR, TCRdb re-called the RT-PCR reads, giving one row per CDR3 protein. Here the sample spans about 74,000 distinct CDR3 sequences, about a quarter being singletons. The V end was cut by 0 bases, the J end by 0 bases, with 6 bases between. The germline V gene encodes CDR1 SGHRS and CDR2 YFSETQ. This CDR3 is 14 amino acids long. Sequenced: blood, either unsorted or a sorted T cell fraction (not recorded which). The chain carries TRBV5-1 and TRBJ1-2; D gene ambiguous. The clonotype was recovered from a human donor who was either an allogeneic HSCT recipient or a stem cell or donor lymphocyte infusion donor (not recorded which). It is not recorded whose cells these are; they may come from a transplant donor. This chain's CDR3 is CASSLGPANYGYTF. In nucleotides, the CDR3 is TGCGCCAGCAGCTTGGGCCCGGCTAACTATGGCTACACCTTC.